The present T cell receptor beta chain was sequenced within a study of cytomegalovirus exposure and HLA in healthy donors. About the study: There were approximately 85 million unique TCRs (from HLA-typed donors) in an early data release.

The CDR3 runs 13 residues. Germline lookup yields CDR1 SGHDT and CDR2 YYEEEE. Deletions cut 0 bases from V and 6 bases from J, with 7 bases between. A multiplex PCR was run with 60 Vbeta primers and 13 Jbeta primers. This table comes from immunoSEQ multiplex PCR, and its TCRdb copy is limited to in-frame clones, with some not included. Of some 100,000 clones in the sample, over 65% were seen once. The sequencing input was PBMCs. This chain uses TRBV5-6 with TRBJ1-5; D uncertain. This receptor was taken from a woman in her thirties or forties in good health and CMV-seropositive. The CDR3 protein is CASSLGSGQPQHF. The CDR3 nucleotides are TGTGCCAGCAGCTTGGGGTCGGGTCAGCCCCAGCATTTT.